A selection of T cell receptor beta chains follows, all from one sample in a study of CD8 T cells in ankylosing spondylitis. TCRdb independently ran MiXCR on the 5' RACE reads; one entry per CDR3 protein. The sample lists about 220,000 distinct CDR3 sequences, approximately 7.3% occurring once. Sample: blood, either unsorted or a sorted T cell fraction (not recorded which). These receptors originate from a male donor with ankylosing spondylitis. The conserved cysteine and the conserved F or W are not part of the CDR3 here.

v_call	j_call	cdr3_aa
TRBV7-2	TRBJ2-2	ASSLWGSTGELF
TRBV4-1	TRBJ1-5	ASRLGTNSNQPQH
TRBV11-2	TRBJ2-7	ASSDRGVAYEQY
TRBV3-1	TRBJ2-3	ASSQVREDTQY
TRBV24-1	TRBJ2-3	ATSETPGLEADTQY
TRBV11-2	TRBJ1-1	ASSLLSGKQAF
TRBV6-2/TRBV6-3	TRBJ1-1	ATTVHNRGTEAF
TRBV20-1	TRBJ1-1	SADGPSNTEAF
TRBV15	TRBJ2-7	ATSLNTWTGRDGEQY
TRBV6-2/TRBV6-3	TRBJ2-2	ASRPGTGFTGELF
TRBV10-3	TRBJ2-2	AIQQGNGELF
TRBV5-5	TRBJ2-6	ASSSVWGANVLT
TRBV4-3	TRBJ2-3	ASSRTGRTDTQY
TRBV20-1	TRBJ1-2	SAPDRAYYGYT
TRBV27	TRBJ2-3	ASSRDSAGDTQY
TRBV7-6	TRBJ2-3	ASSLQGRSDTQY
TRBV29-1	TRBJ2-7	SVLSPGTISYEQY
TRBV6-2/TRBV6-3	TRBJ2-6	ASSLTGAGANVLT
TRBV20-1	TRBJ1-1	SARERWSTEAF
TRBV7-6	TRBJ2-2	ASSLIRMADTGELF
TRBV6-4	TRBJ1-6	ASSTGTAENSPLH
TRBV28	TRBJ1-4	ASRLTVTNEKLF
TRBV3-1	TRBJ2-1	ASSQESGPGMF
TRBV28	TRBJ2-5	ASTAAGQETQY
TRBV4-1	TRBJ1-2	ASSQDSYGGFNYGYT
TRBV27	TRBJ1-2	ASSLSGRDGYT
TRBV12-3/TRBV12-4	TRBJ2-2	AWREVTGELF
TRBV6-5	TRBJ1-1	ASSYSGLDEAF
TRBV12-3/TRBV12-4	TRBJ2-7	ASSSSALYEQY
TRBV10-2	TRBJ1-5	ASSGTGRQPQH
TRBV18	TRBJ1-2	ASSPGTGEKDYGYT
TRBV7-2	TRBJ2-7	ASSSNPLYEQY